The 27 T cell receptor beta chains reported below all come from one sample, sequenced in a study of breast tumors, draining lymph nodes, adjacent tissues. Via MiXCR, TCRdb re-called the multiplex PCR reads, giving one row per CDR3 protein. The data contain about 9,000 distinct CDR3 sequences, about two fifths of them seen just once; the ten biggest clones take up 12% to 15%. The sample comprised tumor-adjacent breast tissue. All receptors come from a female donor with breast cancer. Some clones in this sample may be carry-over from other donors' samples.

This clonotype occurred once. The chain combines TRBV24-1 with TRBJ2-5; 9 positions agree with TRBD1. The CDR3 is 15 amino acids. Germline CDR1 and CDR2: KGHDR and SFDVKD. Unmatched junction bases numbered 8, after V lost 5 bases and J lost 5 bases. The CDR3 spells CATSVPGQGTETQYF. The CDR3 DNA is TGTGCCACCAGTGTGCCGGGACAGGGAACGGAGACCCAGTACTTC.

In DNA form, the CDR3 reads TGTGCCAGCAGTGCGATGAGCGGGCACGGGGATGAGCAGTTCTTC. Protein: CASSAMSGHGDEQFF. This rearrangement joins TRBV9 to TRBJ2-1; TRBD2 is a possible D gene (6 bases). CDR1 is SGDLS, CDR2 YYNGEE, per germline. Trimming left V 5 bases short and J 8 bases short, with 20 bases between. The CDR3 length is 15 residues.

Within the sample, this clonotype is medium-sized. The chain links TRBV5-1 to TRBJ2-3; D possibly corresponds to TRBD2 (7 bases). Germline V CDR1 and CDR2: SGHRS, YFSETQ. Trimming stripped 7 bases from V and 5 bases from J, with 11 bases between. The CDR3 is 12 amino acids. This CDR3 reads CASGGAGDTQYF. The CDR3 DNA reads as TGCGCCAGCGGGGGGGCGGGAGATACGCAGTATTTT.

The chain links TRBV6-5 to TRBJ1-6; 9 bases are shared with TRBD1. From germline, CDR1 is MNHEY and CDR2 SVGAGI. The CDR3 is 15 residues long. J was trimmed by 9 bases and V by 6 bases; bases with no gene match: 9. Here the CDR3 reads CASRGTGLKISPLHF. The DNA for the CDR3 is TGTGCCAGCAGGGGGACAGGGTTGAAAATTTCACCCCTCCACTTT.

This clonotype showed up many times. The chain carries TRBV27 and TRBJ2-7; TRBD2 aligns across 8 bases. Germline CDR1 is MNHEY and CDR2 is SMNVEV (reference sequence). The CDR3 runs to 14 residues. V lost 9 bases and J lost 6; bases outside the gene matches: 13. The CDR3: CASGQPGGRVEQYF. The CDR3 DNA reads as TGTGCCAGTGGACAACCGGGAGGGCGGGTCGAGCAGTACTTC.

This clonotype is deemed large (0.1 to 1%). The genes are TRBV7-8 and TRBJ2-1; D is perhaps TRBD2 (6 bases). V was cut by 5 bases and J by 7 bases, with 15 bases left in between. The CDR3 has 14 amino acids. Germline-derived CDR1 and CDR2 are SGHVS and FQNEAQ. The CDR3 loop is CASSNSGTRNEQFF. The CDR3 DNA reads as TGTGCCAGCAGCAATAGCGGCACTAGGAATGAGCAGTTCTTC.

The V gene is TRBV7-9, the J gene TRBJ2-2; D might be TRBD1 (5 bases). Trimming shortened V by 1 base and J by 4 bases, and 10 bases separated the two germline ends. This CDR3 has 15 amino acids. Looked up from germline, CDR1 is SEHNR and CDR2 is FQNEAQ (reference sequence). CDR3 sequence reads: CASSLVQTATGELFF. The DNA of the CDR3 is TGTGCCAGCAGCTTAGTGCAGACAGCCACCGGGGAGCTGTTTTTT.

This clonotype is judged medium-sized (0.01 to 0.1%). This chain uses TRBV5-1 with TRBJ1-6; no reliable D call. V gave up 2 bases and J gave up 10 bases, with 10 bases separating them. The CDR3 length is 13 residues. Germline V gene data show CDR1 as SGHRS and CDR2 as YFSETQ. CDR3: CASSLDQGSPLHF. In DNA form, the CDR3 reads TGCGCCAGCAGCTTAGACCAAGGCTCACCCCTCCACTTT. Full variable domain (rest looked up from reference TRBV5-1 and TRBJ1-6): KAGVTQTPRYLIKTRGQQVTLSCSPISGHRSVSWYQQTPGQGLQFLFEYFSETQRNKGNFPGRFSGRQFSNSRSEMNVSTLELGDSALYLCASSLDQGSPLHFGNGTRLTVT.

By frequency in the sample, this clonotype is medium-sized (0.01 to 0.1%). This chain links TRBV29-1 with TRBJ2-7; 8 bases are shared with TRBD1. CDR3 length: 15 residues. Trimming at V came to 3 bases and at J to 0 bases, leaving 7 bases not matched to a gene. Germline assignment: CDR1 SQVTM and CDR2 ANQGSEA. CDR3 in DNA: TGCAGCGTTGAGGGGACAGGCGAGATCTCCTACGAGCAGTACTTC. The encoded protein is CSVEGTGEISYEQYF.

This clonotype is medium-sized. The chain uses TRBV7-9 and TRBJ2-5; D uncertain. The V gene lost 3 bases and the J gene lost 3 bases, with 5 bases spanning the gap. Germline-derived CDR1 and CDR2 are SEHNR and FQNEAQ (reference sequence). The CDR3 spans 12 residues. CDR3 in DNA: TGTGCCAGCAGCTTTGCTGAAGAGACCCAGTACTTC. Translating gives CASSFAEETQYF.

This clonotype came up many times. J is TRBJ2-1 and V is TRBV6-1; D is ambiguous. The ends were cut back, 6 bases at V and 5 bases at J, with 11 bases in the middle. Germline-derived CDR1 and CDR2 are MNHNS and SASEGT. The CDR3 runs 13 residues. This CDR3 reads CASSTAGHNEQFF. The CDR3 region has the DNA TGTGCCAGCAGCACGGCAGGCCACAATGAGCAGTTCTTC.

By share, this clonotype counts as medium-sized (0.01 to 0.1%). The chain couples TRBV28 to TRBJ1-6, with D possibly being TRBD1 (5 bases). Trimming removed 6 bases from V and 5 bases from J, with 14 bases in between. Per the germline V gene, CDR1 is MDHEN and CDR2 is SYDVKM. The length of the CDR3 is 15 residues. CDR3 in DNA: TGTGCCAGCAGCACGGGGCCCGGGAATAATTCACCCCTCCACTTT. It specifies CASSTGPGNNSPLHF. The full variable domain, completed using reference TRBV28 and TRBJ1-6, is DVKVTQSSRYLVKRTGEKVFLECVQDMDHENMFWYRQDPGLGLRLIYFSYDVKMKEKGDIPEGYSVSREKKERFSLILESASTNQTSMYLCASSTGPGNNSPLHFGNGTRLTVT.

This clonotype has at least ten counts. This chain links TRBV28 with TRBJ2-5, with 9 bases fitting TRBD1. The germline V gene has CDR1 MDHEN and CDR2 SYDVKM. The CDR3 consists of 20 residues. V lost 4 bases, J lost 0 bases, and 18 bases stayed unmatched. The CDR3 loop is CASSSEIVTGGNPYQETQYF. The CDR3 bases are TGTGCCAGCAGTTCAGAAATCGTTACAGGGGGCAACCCGTACCAAGAGACCCAGTACTTC.

This chain links TRBV27 with TRBJ1-3; D uncertain. The CDR3 length is 13 residues. Trimming removed 8 bases from V and 5 bases from J, with 13 bases in between. Looked up from germline, CDR1 is MNHEY and CDR2 is SMNVEV (reference sequence). CDR3 region: CASGIPRRNTIYF. For the CDR3, the DNA is TGTGCCAGCGGAATACCTCGGCGAAACACCATATATTTT.

This clonotype has a count of ten or more. CDR3 sequence: CSARWSGRGSGELFF. For the CDR3, the DNA is TGCAGTGCTAGATGGAGCGGGAGGGGATCCGGGGAGCTGTTTTTT. The chain recombines TRBV20-1 with TRBJ2-2, with 10 bases lining up with TRBD2. Per the germline V gene, CDR1 is DFQATT and CDR2 is SNEGSKA (reference sequence). The V and J ends lost 2 bases and 6 bases, in that order; junction bases with no gene match: 6. The CDR3 has 15 amino acids.

The rearrangement joins TRBV7-9 to TRBJ2-1, with D possibly being TRBD1 or TRBD2 (5 bases each). In germline, CDR1 is SEHNR, CDR2 FQNEAQ (reference sequence). The CDR3 runs to 15 residues. Trimming took off 3 bases at V and 3 bases at J, with 12 bases between the two ends. CDR3 region: CASSFASGGYNEQFF. The CDR3 coding sequence is TGTGCCAGCAGCTTTGCTAGTGGGGGCTACAATGAGCAGTTCTTC. The variable domain in full, with the rest retrieved from reference TRBV7-9 and TRBJ2-1, is DTGVSQNPRHKITKRGQNVTFRCDPISEHNRLYWYRQTLGQGPEFLTYFQNEAQLEKSRLLSDRFSAERPKGSFSTLEIQRTEQGDSAMYLCASSFASGGYNEQFFGPGTRLTVL.

The chain's CDR3 is CASSLGDSDRVLSPLHF. CDR3 DNA: TGCGCCAGCAGCTTGGGGGATTCGGACAGGGTTTTGTCACCCCTCCACTTT. V and J are TRBV5-1 and TRBJ1-6, with 8 bases aligning to TRBD1. J was trimmed by 10 bases and V by 0 bases; bases with no gene match: 12. The CDR3 loop spans 17 amino acids. Germline V gives CDR1 SGHRS, CDR2 YFSETQ.

This clonotype was seen many times. The chain employs TRBV28 and TRBJ1-2; 7 nucleotides line up with TRBD1. Germline V gene data show CDR1 as MDHEN and CDR2 as SYDVKM. This CDR3 contains 14 residues. J was trimmed by 8 bases and V by 6 bases; bases with no gene match: 12. The CDR3 protein is CASSRTTGAGGYTF. CDR3 DNA sequence: TGTGCCAGCAGCCGTACTACAGGGGCGGGCGGCTACACCTTC.

Relative to its sample, this clonotype is medium-sized. The junction departs from the called germline gene at one end, perhaps through a read error. This sequence joins TRBV6-6 and TRBJ2-7; a weak D match, TRBD2 (7 bases). The CDR3 spans 15 residues. Germline lookup yields CDR1 MNHNY and CDR2 SVGAGI (reference sequence). The CDR3 here is CVSTGGASSNYEQYF. CDR3 DNA: TGTGTCAGCACTGGGGGGGCGAGTTCTAATTACGAGCAGTACTTC.

This clonotype is medium-sized (0.01 to 0.1%). The chain joins TRBV6-2 or TRBV6-3 to TRBJ2-6, with D unclear. The ends were cut back, 7 bases at V and 1 base at J, with 8 bases in the middle. The V gene's germline CDR1 is MNHEY and CDR2 SVGEGT. CDR3 size: 14 residues. The CDR3 loop reads CASTLGSGANVLTF. CDR3 nucleotide sequence: TGTGCCAGCACTCTGGGTTCTGGGGCCAACGTCCTGACTTTC.

Comments on this clonotype: A read error is likely, as this CDR3 ends without the conserved phenylalanine or tryptophan. This chain connects TRBV12-3 or TRBV12-4 to TRBJ1-2, with unresolved D. The V gene lost 4 bases and the J gene lost 1 base, with 10 bases spanning the gap. The CDR3 runs to 14 residues. The CDR3, as DNA: TGTGCCAGCAGTTACAACAGCAATAACTATGGCTACACCCTC. Translating it yields CASSYNSNNYGYTL.

In its sample, this clonotype was seen many times. This CDR3 is CATTADSPLGYTF. CDR3 sequence (DNA): TGTGCCACCACTGCCGACAGCCCCCTAGGCTACACCTTC. The chain links TRBV6-1 to TRBJ1-2; weak D call: TRBD1 (5 bases). V lost 10 bases to trimming and J lost 8 bases, with 20 bases between them. Germline lookup yields CDR1 MNHNS and CDR2 SASEGT. This CDR3 comprises 13 residues.

V gene TRBV10-3 combines with J gene TRBJ2-1; 7 bases fit TRBD1. The length of the CDR3 is 13 residues. The germline CDR1 and CDR2 sequences are ENHRY and SYGVKD. The V segment lost 9 bases and the J segment 0 bases; nucleotides outside the gene matches: 2. CDR3: CAIGQDSYNEQFF. CDR3 nucleotide sequence: TGTGCCATAGGACAGGACTCCTACAATGAGCAGTTCTTC.

This clonotype counts as medium-sized (0.01 to 0.1%). The genes are TRBV2 and TRBJ2-3; D remains unclear. The V end lost 2 bases, the J end lost 2 bases, and 5 bases lay between the germline ends. The CDR3 has 13 residues. Looked up from germline, CDR1 is SNHLY and CDR2 is FYNNEI. The DNA for the CDR3 is TGTGCCAGCAGTGAATTGGACACAGATACGCAGTATTTT. As protein: CASSELDTDTQYF.

This clonotype showed up just a few times. This may be a read error, as it is one base from a much larger clone. The rearrangement uses TRBV28 and TRBJ1-2; D is perhaps TRBD1 (6 bases). The germline CDR1 and CDR2 sequences are MDHEN and SYDVKM. CDR3 length: 12 residues. Trimming pared 9 bases from V and 7 bases from J, leaving 15 bases between. CDR3: CASNRASTGYTF. DNA of the CDR3: TGTGCCAGTAACAGGGCATCAACTGGCTACACCTTC.

By sample fraction, this clonotype is medium-sized. The V call is TRBV2, the J call TRBJ1-6; no clear D. V lost 0 bases, J lost 8 bases, and 11 bases lay in between. The germline V gene encodes CDR1 SNHLY and CDR2 FYNNEI. The CDR3 runs 15 residues. DNA for the CDR3: TGTGCCAGCAGTGAAGCTGGAGGCTCCCATTCACCCCTCCACTTT. As protein: CASSEAGGSHSPLHF.

This clonotype showed up many times. This chain connects TRBV27 to TRBJ2-1, with D possibly matching TRBD2 (6 bases). Trimming removed 0 bases from V and 6 bases from J, with 12 bases in between. This CDR3 contains 15 residues. Germline CDR1 MNHEY, CDR2 SMNVEV (reference sequence). CDR3 in amino acids: CASSLSGGVINEQFF. In DNA, the CDR3 is TGTGCCAGCAGTTTATCCGGGGGTGTTATCAATGAGCAGTTCTTC.